A selection of T cell receptor beta chains follows, all from one sample in a study of cytomegalovirus exposure and HLA in healthy donors. Method: immunoSEQ multiplex PCR; TCRdb's copy keeps in-frame clones and lacks some. The data hold around 150,000 clones, with 80% to 90% observed a single time. The sample was PBMCs. All receptors come from a woman aged 40 to 55 in good health and CMV-seropositive. Each CDR3 is given with its conserved first and last residue. D genes are given only for firm matches. The size entry is marked missing in some rows and otherwise reads once, few, many or a size class.

V: TRBV10-3
size: NA
J: TRBJ1-4
D: NA
CDR3: CAISDRGATNEKLFF
DNA: TGTGCCATCAGTGACAGGGGAGCAACTAATGAAAAACTGTTTTTT

V: TRBV18
size: NA
J: TRBJ2-2
D: TRBD1
CDR3: CASSPRDRVSGELFF
DNA: TGTGCCAGCTCACCAAGGGACAGGGTCTCCGGGGAGCTGTTTTTT

V: TRBV19
size: NA
J: TRBJ2-1
D: NA
CDR3: CASSIDRSFDEQFF
DNA: TGTGCCAGTAGTATAGATCGGTCGTTCGATGAGCAGTTCTTC

V: TRBV28
size: few
J: TRBJ1-2
D: TRBD1
CDR3: CASKRPGTETLYGYTF
DNA: TGTGCCAGCAAGCGACCCGGGACAGAAACCCTCTATGGCTACACCTTC

V: TRBV10-3
size: NA
J: TRBJ1-5
D: NA
CDR3: CAISGSEGQPQHF
DNA: TGTGCCATCAGTGGGTCCGAGGGTCAGCCCCAGCATTTT

V: TRBV6-1
size: NA
J: TRBJ1-2
D: NA
CDR3: CASRPPSGHIDF
DNA: TGTGCCAGCCGCCCCCCGAGTGGGCATATAGACTTC

V: TRBV11-2
size: NA
J: TRBJ1-1
D: NA
CDR3: CASSLGVGVQGNTEAFF
DNA: TGTGCCAGCAGCTTAGGAGTTGGGGTTCAGGGGAACACTGAAGCTTTCTTT

V: TRBV28
size: NA
J: TRBJ2-5
D: TRBD1
CDR3: CASSNPPGQGEETQYF
DNA: TGTGCCAGCAGTAACCCCCCGGGACAGGGCGAGGAGACCCAGTACTTC

V: TRBV6-1
size: NA
J: TRBJ1-3
D: NA
CDR3: CASSSYRPGNTIYF
DNA: TGTGCCAGCAGTTCCTACCGCCCAGGAAACACCATATATTTT

V: TRBV6-5
size: NA
J: TRBJ1-6
D: NA
CDR3: CASSEGLNSPLHF
DNA: TGTGCCAGCAGCGAGGGTCTCAATTCACCCCTCCACTTT

V: TRBV28
size: NA
J: TRBJ1-2
D: NA
CDR3: CASSLNPPGDYTF
DNA: TGTGCCAGCAGTTTAAACCCCCCGGGAGACTACACCTTC

V: TRBV7-2
size: NA
J: TRBJ2-7
D: TRBD2
CDR3: CASSQGLADYEQYF
DNA: TGTGCCAGCAGCCAGGGACTAGCGGATTACGAGCAGTACTTC

V: TRBV5-4
size: NA
J: TRBJ1-2
D: NA
CDR3: CASSLDSTNYGYTF
DNA: TGTGCCAGCAGCTTGGACTCGACTAACTATGGCTACACCTTC

V: TRBV19
size: NA
J: TRBJ2-5
D: NA
CDR3: CASSIQGGEETQYF
DNA: TGTGCCAGTAGTATTCAGGGGGGAGAAGAGACCCAGTACTTC

V: TRBV2
size: NA
J: TRBJ1-5
D: NA
CDR3: CASSPGDSNQPQHF
DNA: TGTGCCAGCAGTCCGGGAGATAGCAATCAGCCCCAGCATTTT

V: TRBV9
size: NA
J: TRBJ2-7
D: TRBD1
CDR3: CASSVTGAEQYF
DNA: TGTGCCAGCAGCGTGACAGGGGCCGAGCAGTACTTC

V: TRBV10-3
size: NA
J: TRBJ1-5
D: NA
CDR3: CAISDYVGNQPQHF
DNA: TGTGCCATCAGTGACTATGTGGGCAATCAGCCCCAGCATTTT

V: TRBV7-3
size: once
J: TRBJ1-5
D: NA
CDR3: CASSLGGGQPQHF
DNA: TGTGCCAGCAGCTTAGGAGGTGGTCAGCCCCAGCATTTT

V: TRBV2
size: few
J: TRBJ2-5
D: NA
CDR3: CASSGVGGAGYETQYF
DNA: TGTGCCAGCAGTGGCGTGGGGGGGGCGGGTTATGAGACCCAGTACTTC

V: TRBV4-3
size: few
J: TRBJ1-6
D: NA
CDR3: CASSQGGSYNSPLHF
DNA: TGCGCCAGCAGCCAGGGGGGCTCCTATAATTCACCCCTCCACTTT

V: TRBV14
size: NA
J: TRBJ2-5
D: TRBD2
CDR3: CASSPPGRGQETQYF
DNA: TGTGCCAGCAGCCCACCCGGGAGGGGTCAAGAGACCCAGTACTTC

V: TRBV4-1
size: once
J: TRBJ2-7
D: TRBD1
CDR3: CASSQVSGGEQYF
DNA: TGCGCCAGCAGCCAAGTTTCAGGGGGAGAGCAGTACTTC

V: TRBV28
size: NA
J: TRBJ2-1
D: TRBD1
CDR3: CASNPGTGVRNEQFF
DNA: TGTGCCAGCAATCCCGGGACAGGGGTTAGGAATGAGCAGTTCTTC

V: TRBV11-2
size: NA
J: TRBJ2-7
D: NA
CDR3: CASSSWTATYEQYF
DNA: TGTGCCAGCAGCTCCTGGACAGCCACCTACGAGCAGTACTTC